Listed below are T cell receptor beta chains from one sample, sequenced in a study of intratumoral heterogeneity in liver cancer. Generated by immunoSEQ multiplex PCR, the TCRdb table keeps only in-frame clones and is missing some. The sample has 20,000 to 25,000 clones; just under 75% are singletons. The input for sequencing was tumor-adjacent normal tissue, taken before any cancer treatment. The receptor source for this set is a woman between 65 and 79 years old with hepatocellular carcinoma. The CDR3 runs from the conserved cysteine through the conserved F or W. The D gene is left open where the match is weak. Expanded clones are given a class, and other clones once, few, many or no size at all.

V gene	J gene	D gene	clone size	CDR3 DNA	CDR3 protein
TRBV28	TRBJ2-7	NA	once	TGTGCCAGCAACCAACTCCCCACCGACGAGCAGTACTTC	CASNQLPTDEQYF
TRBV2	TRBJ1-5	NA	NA	TGTGCCAGCAGTGAGGACGTTCAGCCCCAGCATTTT	CASSEDVQPQHF
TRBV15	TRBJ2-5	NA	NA	TGTGCCACCAGCAGCCCAAACCGGGGTTTAGAGACCCAGTACTTC	CATSSPNRGLETQYF
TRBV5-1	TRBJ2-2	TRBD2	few	TGCGCCAGCAGCTTGGATCTAGCGGGAGGGCCCGCCGGGGAGCTGTTTTTT	CASSLDLAGGPAGELFF
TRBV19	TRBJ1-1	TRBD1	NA	TGTGCCAGTAGGACGACAGGGGGCACTGAAGCTTTCTTT	CASRTTGGTEAFF
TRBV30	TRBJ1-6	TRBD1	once	TGTGCCTGGACCCCCGAGGGGGCCTTCCGATCACCCCTCCACTTT	CAWTPEGAFRSPLHF
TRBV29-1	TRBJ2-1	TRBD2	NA	TGCAGCTCTAGCGGGAGTGGGTACAATGAGCAGTTCTTC	CSSSGSGYNEQFF
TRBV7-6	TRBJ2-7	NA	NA	TGTGCCAGCAGCACAACGGGGTACGAGCAGTACTTC	CASSTTGYEQYF
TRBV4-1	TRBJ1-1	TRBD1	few	TGCGCCAGCAGCCCGACAGGGAATGAAGCTTTCTTT	CASSPTGNEAFF
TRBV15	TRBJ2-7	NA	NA	TGTGCCACCAGCAGGGCGGTTTCCTACGAGCAGTACTTC	CATSRAVSYEQYF
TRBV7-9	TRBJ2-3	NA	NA	TGTGCCAGCAGCCGGACGGTACTAACAGATACGCAGTATTTT	CASSRTVLTDTQYF
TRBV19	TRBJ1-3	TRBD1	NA	TGTGCCAGTAGTACCAGGGGGCTTGGAAACACCATATATTTT	CASSTRGLGNTIYF
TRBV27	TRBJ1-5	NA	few	TGTGCCAGCAGGCAAGGGGATTTCCCCAATCAGCCCCAGCATTTT	CASRQGDFPNQPQHF
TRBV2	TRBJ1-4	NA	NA	TGTGCCAGCAGCCAGAAGCGAACTAATGAAAAACTGTTTTTT	CASSQKRTNEKLFF
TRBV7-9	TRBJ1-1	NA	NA	TGTGCCAGCAGCCGGGCGGGGGACACTGAAGCTTTCTTT	CASSRAGDTEAFF
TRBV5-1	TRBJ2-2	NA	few	TGCGCCAGCAGCTCCCTGGTGGCCGGGGAGCTGTTTTTT	CASSSLVAGELFF
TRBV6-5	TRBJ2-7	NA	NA	TGTGCCAGCAGTAGAACAGGTCCCTACGAGCAGTACTTC	CASSRTGPYEQYF
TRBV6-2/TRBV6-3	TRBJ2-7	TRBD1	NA	TGTGCCAGCAGTTACGGGGACAGGGTGAACGAGCAGTACTTC	CASSYGDRVNEQYF
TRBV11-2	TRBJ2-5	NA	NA	TGTGCCAGCAGCCCCCTTGCGCAAGAGACCCAGTACTTC	CASSPLAQETQYF
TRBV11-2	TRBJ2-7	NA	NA	TGTGCCAGCAGCCCCCTAGGGGGACCGAACTCCTACGAGCAGTACTTC	CASSPLGGPNSYEQYF
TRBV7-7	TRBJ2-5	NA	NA	TGTGCTAGCAGCTCATTCTTCGGGGTAGAGACCCAGTACTTC	CASSSFFGVETQYF
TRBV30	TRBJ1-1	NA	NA	TGTGCCTGGAGTGTAATCCGGGGGCCCACTGAAGCTTTCTTT	CAWSVIRGPTEAFF
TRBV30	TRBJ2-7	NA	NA	TGTGCCTGGAGTGCCGGTATTTCCTACGAGCAGTACTTC	CAWSAGISYEQYF
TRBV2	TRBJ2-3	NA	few	TGTGCCAGCAGTGGAAGGGGTAGGGGAACAGATACGCAGTATTTT	CASSGRGRGTDTQYF
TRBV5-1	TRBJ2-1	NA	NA	TGCGCCAGCAGAGAGGGAGTGGGCTCCTACAATGAGCAGTTCTTC	CASREGVGSYNEQFF
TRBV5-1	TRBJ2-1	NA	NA	TGCGCCAGCAGCTCAACGCCACCGCAAAATGAGCAGTTCTTC	CASSSTPPQNEQFF
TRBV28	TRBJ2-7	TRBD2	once	TGTGCCAGCAGTACCCTGGCGGGAGGCTCCTACGAGCAGTACTTC	CASSTLAGGSYEQYF
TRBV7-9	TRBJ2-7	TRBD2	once	TGTGCCAGCAGCTTAGCGGGAGGGGAGCAGTACTTC	CASSLAGGEQYF
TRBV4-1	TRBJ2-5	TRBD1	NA	TGCGCCAGCAGCCCCGGGGACAGCCACCAAGAGACCCAGTACTTC	CASSPGDSHQETQYF
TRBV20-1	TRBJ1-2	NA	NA	TGCAGTGTTCCAGGGGCCTATGGCTACACCTTC	CSVPGAYGYTF
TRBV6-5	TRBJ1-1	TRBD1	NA	TGTGCCAGCACCAGCTGGACAGGGGCTTTCTTT	CASTSWTGAFF
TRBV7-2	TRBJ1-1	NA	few	TGTGCCAGCAGCCAAACGGTGAACACTGAAGCTTTCTTT	CASSQTVNTEAFF
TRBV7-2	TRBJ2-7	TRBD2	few	TGTGCCAGCAGCTTAGAGGCGGGAGGGGGCATTCGCGAGCAGTACTTC	CASSLEAGGGIREQYF
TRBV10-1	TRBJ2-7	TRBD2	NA	TGCGCCAGCAGCACCGGGACTAGGCCCTACGAGCAGTACTTC	CASSTGTRPYEQYF
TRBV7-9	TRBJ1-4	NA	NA	TGTGCCAGCAGCTTCCAGGGTCTTCTACGGGCCTCCAATGAAAAACTGTTTTTT	CASSFQGLLRASNEKLFF
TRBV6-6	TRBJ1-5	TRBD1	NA	TGTGCCAGCAGTATGGACAGGGGCGGTCAGCCCCAGCATTTT	CASSMDRGGQPQHF
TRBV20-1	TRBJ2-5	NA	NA	TGCAGTGCTGGTGAGGGAGAAGAGACCCAGTACTTC	CSAGEGEETQYF
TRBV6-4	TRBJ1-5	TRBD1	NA	TGTGCCAGCACCCCTAGGCAGGGGGCTCGTCAGCCCCAGCATTTT	CASTPRQGARQPQHF
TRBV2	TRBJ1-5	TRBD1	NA	TGTGCCAGCAGAGGGACAGGGGATAGCAATCAGCCCCAGCATTTT	CASRGTGDSNQPQHF
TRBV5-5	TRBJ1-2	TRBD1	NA	TGTGCCAGCACCACCTTTGGGACAGGGAAATATGGCTACACCTTC	CASTTFGTGKYGYTF
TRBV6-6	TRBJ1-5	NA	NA	TGTGCCAGCAGTTATCGGTCAGAATCTCAGCCCCAGCATTTT	CASSYRSESQPQHF
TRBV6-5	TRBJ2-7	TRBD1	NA	TGTGCCAGCAGACAGGGGGCTTTAGGGGAGCAGTACTTC	CASRQGALGEQYF
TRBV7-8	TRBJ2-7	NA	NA	TGTGCCAGCAGCGCCTATAACGAGCAGTACTTC	CASSAYNEQYF
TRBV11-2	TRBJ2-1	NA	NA	TGTGCCAGCAGCTTATTTCTAGCCCGGGAATATGAGCAGTTCTTC	CASSLFLAREYEQFF
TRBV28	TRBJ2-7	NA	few	TGTGCCAGCAGGGCTTGGGGCGGAGTGCCCCACGAGCAGTACTTC	CASRAWGGVPHEQYF
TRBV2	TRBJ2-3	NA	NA	TGTGCCAGCAGTGATATAGCGGTAGCAGATACGCAGTATTTT	CASSDIAVADTQYF
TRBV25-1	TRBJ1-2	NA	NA	TGTGCCAGCAGTGGGGGGCATGGCTATGGCTACACCTTC	CASSGGHGYGYTF
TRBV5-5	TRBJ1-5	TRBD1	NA	TGTGCCAGCAGCGCAAGGGACAGGGAGACGCATCAGCCCCAGCATTTT	CASSARDRETHQPQHF
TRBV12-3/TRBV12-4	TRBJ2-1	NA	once	TGTGCCAGCAGTTTTGGGGTAAATGAGCAGTTCTTC	CASSFGVNEQFF
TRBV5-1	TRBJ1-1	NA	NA	TGCGCCAGCAGCTCGGACATTTTGGGCAACACTGAAGCTTTCTTT	CASSSDILGNTEAFF
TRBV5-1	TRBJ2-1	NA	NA	TGCGCCAGCAGCTTGGCCGGGGCTAGCCACAATGAGCAGTTCTTC	CASSLAGASHNEQFF
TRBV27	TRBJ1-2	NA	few	TGTGCCAGCAGTCATGGGGCCACTGGCTACACCTTC	CASSHGATGYTF
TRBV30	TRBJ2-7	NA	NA	TGTGCCTTCGGGCTCCGGGACATCCCCTACGAGCAGTACTTC	CAFGLRDIPYEQYF
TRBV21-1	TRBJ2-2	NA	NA	TGTGCCAGCAGCAATGGGACAGGGGTAGACACCGGGGAGCTGTTTTTT	CASSNGTGVDTGELFF
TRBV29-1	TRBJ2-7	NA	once	TGCAGCGTTGTACAGGAATACGAGCAGTACTTC	CSVVQEYEQYF
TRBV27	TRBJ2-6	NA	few	TGTGCCAGCAGTCCCCCGCCTGGGGCCAACGTCCTGACTTTC	CASSPPPGANVLTF